This T cell receptor (beta chain) was sequenced in a study of early T cells in non-severe SARS-CoV-2 infection. Germline assignment: CDR1 KGHDR and CDR2 SFDVKD. This CDR3 has 12 amino acids. The V and J ends lost 0 bases and 7 bases respectively, with 6 bases between them. Attached unique molecular identifiers marked individual cDNA molecules. One entry per CDR3 protein, called by TCRdb with MiXCR from the 5' RACE reads. The table shows 85,000 to 100,000 distinct CDR3 sequences, with around a sixth occurring only once. This clonotype was found a few times. The V call is TRBV24-1, the J call TRBJ2-7; D uncertain. The specimen was whole blood, collected at baseline. This sequence originates from an adult who was a healthcare worker with PCR-confirmed SARS-CoV-2 infection or an uninfected control (not recorded which). This CDR3 reads CATSDLVGEQYF. CDR3 in DNA: TGTGCCACCAGTGATTTGGTGGGGGAGCAGTACTTC.